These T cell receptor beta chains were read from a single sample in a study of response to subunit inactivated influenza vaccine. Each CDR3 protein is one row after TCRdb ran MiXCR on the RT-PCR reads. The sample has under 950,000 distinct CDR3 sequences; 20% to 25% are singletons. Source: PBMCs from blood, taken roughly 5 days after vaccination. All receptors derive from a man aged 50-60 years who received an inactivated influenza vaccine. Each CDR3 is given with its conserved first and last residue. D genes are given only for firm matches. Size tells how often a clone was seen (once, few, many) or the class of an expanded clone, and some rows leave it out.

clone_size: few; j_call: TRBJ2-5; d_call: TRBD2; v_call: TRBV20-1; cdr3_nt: TGCAGTGCCGTGCCGGGACTAGCGGAGGTGGGAGAGACCCAGTACTTC; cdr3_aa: CSAVPGLAEVGETQYF
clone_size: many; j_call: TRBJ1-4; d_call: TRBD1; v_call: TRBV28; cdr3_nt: TGTGCCAGCAGCACCATGACAGGGAATGAAAAACTGTTTTTT; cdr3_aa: CASSTMTGNEKLFF
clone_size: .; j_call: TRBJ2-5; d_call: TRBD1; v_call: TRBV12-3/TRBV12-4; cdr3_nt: TGTGCCAGCAGTCCCAAGGACAGGGACAACCAAGAGACCCAGTACTTC; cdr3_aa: CASSPKDRDNQETQYF
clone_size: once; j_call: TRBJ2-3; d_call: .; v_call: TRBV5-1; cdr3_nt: TGCGCCAGCAGCGCACAGCGGGCGAGCACAGATACGCAGTATTTT; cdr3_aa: CASSAQRASTDTQYF
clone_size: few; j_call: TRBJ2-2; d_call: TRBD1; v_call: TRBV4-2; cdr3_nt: TGTGCCAGCAGCCTCGGCGTGGACCGGACAGGGTCGAACACCGGGGAGCTGTTTTTT; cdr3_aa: CASSLGVDRTGSNTGELFF
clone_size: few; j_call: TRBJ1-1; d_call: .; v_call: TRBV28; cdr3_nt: TGTGCCAGCAGTTCCCCCCCCAGGAACACTGAAGCTTTCTTT; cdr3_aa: CASSSPPRNTEAFF
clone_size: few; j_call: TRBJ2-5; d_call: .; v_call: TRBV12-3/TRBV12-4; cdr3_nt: TGTGCCAGCAGTTTAGGGGGGCCCTCAGAGACCCAGTACTTC; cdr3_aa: CASSLGGPSETQYF
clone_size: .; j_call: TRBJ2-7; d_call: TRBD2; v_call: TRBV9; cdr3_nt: TGTGCCAGCAGCGTACAGGGACTAGCGGGAGGCGAGCAGTACTTC; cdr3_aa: CASSVQGLAGGEQYF
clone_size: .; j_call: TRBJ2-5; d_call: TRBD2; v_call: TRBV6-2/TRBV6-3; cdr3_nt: TGTGCCAGCAGTACAACCCGGGGACTAGGGCAATGGTCCCAGTACTTC; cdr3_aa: CASSTTRGLGQWSQYF
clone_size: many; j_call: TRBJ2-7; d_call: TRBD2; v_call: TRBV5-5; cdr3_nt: TGTGCCAGCAGCTTGGAGAGGGGAGGGTACGAGCAGTACTTC; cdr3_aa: CASSLERGGYEQYF
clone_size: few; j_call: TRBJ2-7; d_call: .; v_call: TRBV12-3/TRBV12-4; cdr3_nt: TGTGCCAGCAGTTTAGCAGGGGCGAACGAGCAGTACTTC; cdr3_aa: CASSLAGANEQYF
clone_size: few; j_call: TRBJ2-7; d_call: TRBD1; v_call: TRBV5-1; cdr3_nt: TGCGCCAGCAGCTTGTCCCGGGACAGGGTATACGAGCAGTACTTC; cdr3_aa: CASSLSRDRVYEQYF
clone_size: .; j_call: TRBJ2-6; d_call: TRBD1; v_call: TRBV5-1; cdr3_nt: TGCGCCAGCAGCTGGGGACAGTCCTCTGGGGCCAACGTCCTGACTTTC; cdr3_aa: CASSWGQSSGANVLTF
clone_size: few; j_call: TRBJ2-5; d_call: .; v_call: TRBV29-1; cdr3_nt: TGCAGCGTAGCCAGGGAGCCGTCATGGACCCAGTACTTC; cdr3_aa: CSVAREPSWTQYF
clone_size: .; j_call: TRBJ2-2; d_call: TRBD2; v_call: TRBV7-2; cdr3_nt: TGTGCGAGTAAGAGGACTAGCGGGAGAGCAAGGACCGGGGAGCTGTTTTTT; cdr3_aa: CASKRTSGRARTGELFF
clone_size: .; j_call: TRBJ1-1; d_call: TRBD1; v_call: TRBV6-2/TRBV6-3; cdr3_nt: TGTGCCAGCAATGACAGGGTCGACACTGAAGCTTTCTTT; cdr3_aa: CASNDRVDTEAFF
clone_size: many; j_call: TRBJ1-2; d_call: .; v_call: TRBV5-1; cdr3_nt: TGCGCCAGCAGGGGGACACCCGTTTCGGATGGCTACACCTTC; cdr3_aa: CASRGTPVSDGYTF
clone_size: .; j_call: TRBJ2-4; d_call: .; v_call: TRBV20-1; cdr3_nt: TGCAGTGCTAGAGCCACAGCAGTACTAGCCAAAAACATTCAGTACTTC; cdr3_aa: CSARATAVLAKNIQYF
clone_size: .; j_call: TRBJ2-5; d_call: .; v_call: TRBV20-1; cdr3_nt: TGCAGTGCTAGGGGACTTCTGGTAGGGAAGACCCAGTACTTC; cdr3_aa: CSARGLLVGKTQYF
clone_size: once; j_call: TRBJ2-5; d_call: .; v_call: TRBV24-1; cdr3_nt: TGTGCCACCACAGGGACTGACCAAGAGACCCAGTACTTC; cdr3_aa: CATTGTDQETQYF
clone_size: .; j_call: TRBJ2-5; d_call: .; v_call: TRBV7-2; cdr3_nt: TGTGCCAGCACCATCAGGGGCCAAGAGACCCAGTACTTC; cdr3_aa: CASTIRGQETQYF
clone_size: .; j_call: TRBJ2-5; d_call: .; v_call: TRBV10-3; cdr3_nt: TGTGCCATCAGTATGGGGCTTCGGGAGACCCAGTACTTC; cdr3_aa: CAISMGLRETQYF
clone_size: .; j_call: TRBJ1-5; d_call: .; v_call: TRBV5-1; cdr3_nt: TGCGCCAGCAGCCCGGGACGACCGGGGGCGTTGTGTCGGTGTGCCCAGCATTTT; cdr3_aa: CASSPGRPGALCRCAQHF
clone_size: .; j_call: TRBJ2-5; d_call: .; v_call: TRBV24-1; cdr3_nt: TGTGCCACCAGTGATTTCGGCGGGGTAGGGGAGACCCAGTACTTC; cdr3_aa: CATSDFGGVGETQYF
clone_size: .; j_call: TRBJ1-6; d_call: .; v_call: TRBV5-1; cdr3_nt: TGCGCCAGCAGCTCCAGGGATAATTCACCCCTCCACTTT; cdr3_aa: CASSSRDNSPLHF
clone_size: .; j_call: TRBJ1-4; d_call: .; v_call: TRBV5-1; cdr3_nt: TGCGCCAGTTGCCTTTTAGGTGCAACTAATGAAAAACTGTTTTTT; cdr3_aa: CASCLLGATNEKLFF
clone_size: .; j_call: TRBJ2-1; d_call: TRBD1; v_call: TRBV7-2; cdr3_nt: TGTGCCAGCAGCCCGCGACAGGGGCCGGGTGAGCAGTTCTTC; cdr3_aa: CASSPRQGPGEQFF
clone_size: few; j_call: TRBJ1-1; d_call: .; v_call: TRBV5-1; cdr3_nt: TGCGCCAGCACCCAAGGGGGGACTGAAGCTTTCTTT; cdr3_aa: CASTQGGTEAFF
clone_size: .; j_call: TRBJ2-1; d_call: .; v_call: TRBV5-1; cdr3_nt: TGCGCCAGCAGCTTGGACCCTAGCGTCTCCTACAATGAGCAGTTCTTC; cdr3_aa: CASSLDPSVSYNEQFF
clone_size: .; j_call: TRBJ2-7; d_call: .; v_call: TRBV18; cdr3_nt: TGTGCCAGCTCACCAAGCACCCCTCTTGGCGAGCAGTACTTC; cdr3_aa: CASSPSTPLGEQYF
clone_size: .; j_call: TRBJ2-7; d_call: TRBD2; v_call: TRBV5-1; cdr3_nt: TGCGCCAGCAGCTTGTTCGGCGGGGGGGCCCACGAGCAGTACTTC; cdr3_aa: CASSLFGGGAHEQYF
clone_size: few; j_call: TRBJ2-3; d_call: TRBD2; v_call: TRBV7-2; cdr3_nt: TGTGCCTGCCGCGGACTAGCGGGGCCAGATACGCAGTATTTT; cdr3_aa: CACRGLAGPDTQYF
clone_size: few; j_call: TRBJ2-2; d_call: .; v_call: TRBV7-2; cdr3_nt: TGTGCCAGCAGCCGGGAAAGGTCCGGGGAGCTGTTTTTT; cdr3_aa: CASSRERSGELFF
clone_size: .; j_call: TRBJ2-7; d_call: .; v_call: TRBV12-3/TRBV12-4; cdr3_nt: TGTGCCAGCAGCCAAACAAGGGGAGGTCAGTCCTACGAGCAGTACTTC; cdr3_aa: CASSQTRGGQSYEQYF
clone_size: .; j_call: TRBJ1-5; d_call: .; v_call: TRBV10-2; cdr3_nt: TGCGCCAGCAGGGACAGCTCGAGGCAGCCCCAGCATTTT; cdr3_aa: CASRDSSRQPQHF
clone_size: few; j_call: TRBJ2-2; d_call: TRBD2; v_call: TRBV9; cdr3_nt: TGTGCCAGTGATAGCGGGGATCCCACCGGGGAGCTGTTTTTT; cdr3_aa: CASDSGDPTGELFF
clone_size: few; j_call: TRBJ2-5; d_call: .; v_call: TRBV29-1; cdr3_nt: TGCAGCGTTGAAATGTTGCGGGGAGAGACCCAGTACTTC; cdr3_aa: CSVEMLRGETQYF
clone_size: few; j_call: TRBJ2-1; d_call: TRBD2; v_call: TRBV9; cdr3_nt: TGTGCCAGCAGCACTAGCGGGAAGATAAACTCCTACAATGAGCAGTTCTTC; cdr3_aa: CASSTSGKINSYNEQFF
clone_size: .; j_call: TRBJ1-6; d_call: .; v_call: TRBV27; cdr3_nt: TGTGCCAGCAGTGCACGCGGGTGGAATTCACCCCTCCTCTTT; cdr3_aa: CASSARGWNSPLLF
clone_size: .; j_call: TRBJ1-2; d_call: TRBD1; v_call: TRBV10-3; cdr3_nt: TGTGCCATCAGTGTGTTCGACAGGGATCAAGCTAACTATGGCTACACCTTC; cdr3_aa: CAISVFDRDQANYGYTF
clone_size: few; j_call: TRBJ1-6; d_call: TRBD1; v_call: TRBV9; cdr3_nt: TGTGCCAGCAGCCCACGACAGGGGTCACCCCTCCACTTT; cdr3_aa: CASSPRQGSPLHF
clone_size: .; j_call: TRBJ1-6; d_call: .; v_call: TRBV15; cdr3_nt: TGTGCCACCAGCAGAGCCCGTGTGCATTCACCCCTCCACTTT; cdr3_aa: CATSRARVHSPLHF
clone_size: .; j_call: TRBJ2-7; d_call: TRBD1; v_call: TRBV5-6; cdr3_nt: TGTGCCAGCAGGCGCCGGACAGGGTACTACGAGCAGTACTTC; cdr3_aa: CASRRRTGYYEQYF
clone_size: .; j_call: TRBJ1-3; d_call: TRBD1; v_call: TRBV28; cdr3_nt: TGTGCCAGCAGTTCTACCGGACAGGGGAACGGAAACACCATATATTTT; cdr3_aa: CASSSTGQGNGNTIYF
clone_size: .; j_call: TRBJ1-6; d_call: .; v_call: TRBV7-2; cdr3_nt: TGTGCCAGCAGCTTAGCCGCACTGAGCAGGGTGGGCTCACCCCTCCACTTT; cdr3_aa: CASSLAALSRVGSPLHF
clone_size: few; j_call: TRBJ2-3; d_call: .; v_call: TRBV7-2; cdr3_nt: TGTGCCAGCAGCCGTAATCCGGCGGGAACAGATACGCAGTATTTT; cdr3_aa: CASSRNPAGTDTQYF
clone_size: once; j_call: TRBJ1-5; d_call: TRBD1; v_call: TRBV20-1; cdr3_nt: TGCAGTGCTGGACAGGGACTCGATCAGCCCCAGCATTTT; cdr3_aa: CSAGQGLDQPQHF
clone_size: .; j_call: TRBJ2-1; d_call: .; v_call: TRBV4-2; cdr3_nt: TGTGCCAGCAGCCAAGCTAATCAGGGGAAGAATGAGCAGTTCTTC; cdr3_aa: CASSQANQGKNEQFF
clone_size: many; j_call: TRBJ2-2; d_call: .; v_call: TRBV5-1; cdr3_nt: TGCGCCAGCAGGTCACAGGGAGGGACCGGGGAGCTGTTTTTT; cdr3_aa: CASRSQGGTGELFF
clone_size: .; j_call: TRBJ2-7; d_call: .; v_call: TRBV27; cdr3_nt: TGTGCCAGCAGTTTTGGCACCCGTAGGGAGCAGTACTTC; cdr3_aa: CASSFGTRREQYF
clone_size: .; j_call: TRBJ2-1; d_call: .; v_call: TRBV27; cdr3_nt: TGTGCCAGCAGTTTACGGGGGATTTACAATGAGCAGTTCTTC; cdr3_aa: CASSLRGIYNEQFF
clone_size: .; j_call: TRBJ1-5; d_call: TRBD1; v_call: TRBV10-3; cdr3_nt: TGTGCCATCAGTGCGGACAGGGACAATCAGCCCCAGCATTTT; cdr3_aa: CAISADRDNQPQHF
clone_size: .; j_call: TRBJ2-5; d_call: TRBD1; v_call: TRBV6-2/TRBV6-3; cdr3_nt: TGTGCCGGACAGGGGTTCGGAGAGACCCAGTACTTC; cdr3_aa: CAGQGFGETQYF